The T cell receptor beta chain described here comes from a study of control samples from healthy donors and cancer patients. Germline CDR1 and CDR2: MDHEN and SYDVKM. The V end lost 6 bases, the J end lost 5 bases, and 23 bases lay between the germline ends. The CDR3 is 16 amino acids. The repertoire was sequenced with immunoSEQ multiplex PCR; TCRdb's copy has only in-frame clones and lacks some. The sample records around 130,000 clones, around 92% being singletons. The sequence came from a man aged 50 to 59 with head and neck cancer. The chain couples TRBV28 to TRBJ2-7; D remains unclear. Sequencing was performed on PBMCs. CDR3: CASRPQSNSLYDEQYF. The CDR3 coding sequence is TGTGCCAGCAGACCACAATCCAACTCACTCTACGACGAGCAGTACTTC.